This TCR beta chain comes out of a study of vaccination effects on CD4 cells after COVID-19. Background on the study: Every well got around 2 million PBMC, which were grown with about 10 IU/ml IL-2 and 10 ug/ml peptides. General study findings and limits: Clones arising from infection and from vaccination showed marked clonal contraction late after vaccination. Of the vaccine-induced clones from healthy vaccinees, merely 1 of 255 recognized common cold coronaviruses as well.

With approximately ten days of culture completed, CD4+ T cells were isolated. Produced via immunoSEQ multiplex PCR; TCRdb's table is partial and in-frame only. Among about 37,000 clones listed, approximately 74% were seen once. The CDR3 spans 14 residues. Germline loops: CDR1 SGHRS, CDR2 YFSETQ. Deletions cut 3 bases from V and 4 bases from J, with 10 bases between. Turning to this clone: Antigen: not known.

This clonotype was sampled from a human donor who received a COVID-19 vaccine. The specimen comprised CD4+ T cells from PBMCs cultured without peptide, sampled before COVID-19 vaccination. The gene calls are TRBV5-1 and TRBJ2-2, with no clear D. The CDR3 is CASSSRPSTGELFF. The CDR3 bases are TGCGCCAGCAGCTCTAGGCCGAGCACCGGGGAGCTGTTTTTT.